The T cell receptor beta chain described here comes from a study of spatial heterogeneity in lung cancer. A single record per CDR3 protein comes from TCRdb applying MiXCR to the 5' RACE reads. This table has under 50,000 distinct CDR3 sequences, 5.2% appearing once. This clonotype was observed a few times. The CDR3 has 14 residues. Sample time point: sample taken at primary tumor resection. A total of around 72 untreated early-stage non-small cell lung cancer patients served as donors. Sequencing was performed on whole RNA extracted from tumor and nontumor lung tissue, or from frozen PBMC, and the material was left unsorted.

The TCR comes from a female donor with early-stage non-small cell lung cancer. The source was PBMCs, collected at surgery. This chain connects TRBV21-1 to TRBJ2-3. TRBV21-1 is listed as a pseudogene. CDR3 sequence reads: CASSKNVLPDTQYF. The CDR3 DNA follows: TGTGCCAGCAGCAAAAACGTACTACCAGATACGCAGTATTTT.